The entry that follows covers one T cell receptor beta chain sequence. Its antigen is unknown. This sample is part of a study of T-cell memory formation after mild COVID-19. At the level of the study: There were largely donor-specific TCR clusters. Points from the study as a whole: Balance between CD4 and CD8 was seen in clones contracting day 15 to 85, and a CD4+ lean was seen in later expanders. Confirmation of SARS-CoV-2 specificity was lacking for second-wave clones peaking day 37.

The TCR alpha and TCR beta cDNA libraries, bearing sample barcodes and UMIs, were generated by 5'RACE using constant-segment primers. TCRdb used MiXCR to reprocess the 5' RACE reads, holding one entry per CDR3 protein. The sample consists of 450,000 to 650,000 distinct CDR3 sequences, around 21% of them appearing once. Trimming removed 5 bases from V and 3 bases from J, with 13 bases in between. CDR1 is SGHNT, CDR2 YENEEA, per germline. This CDR3 contains 14 residues. The V gene is TRBV11-3, the J gene TRBJ1-2, with unresolved D. The specimen was PBMCs or a T cell subset sorted from them (not recorded which). This receptor was taken from an adult woman who had mild COVID-19 (a few samples of this study predate the infection). Cell type and time point are not known. CDR3 loop: CASSPTRADYGYTF. The DNA of the CDR3 is TGTGCCAGCAGCCCGACTAGGGCAGACTATGGCTACACCTTC.